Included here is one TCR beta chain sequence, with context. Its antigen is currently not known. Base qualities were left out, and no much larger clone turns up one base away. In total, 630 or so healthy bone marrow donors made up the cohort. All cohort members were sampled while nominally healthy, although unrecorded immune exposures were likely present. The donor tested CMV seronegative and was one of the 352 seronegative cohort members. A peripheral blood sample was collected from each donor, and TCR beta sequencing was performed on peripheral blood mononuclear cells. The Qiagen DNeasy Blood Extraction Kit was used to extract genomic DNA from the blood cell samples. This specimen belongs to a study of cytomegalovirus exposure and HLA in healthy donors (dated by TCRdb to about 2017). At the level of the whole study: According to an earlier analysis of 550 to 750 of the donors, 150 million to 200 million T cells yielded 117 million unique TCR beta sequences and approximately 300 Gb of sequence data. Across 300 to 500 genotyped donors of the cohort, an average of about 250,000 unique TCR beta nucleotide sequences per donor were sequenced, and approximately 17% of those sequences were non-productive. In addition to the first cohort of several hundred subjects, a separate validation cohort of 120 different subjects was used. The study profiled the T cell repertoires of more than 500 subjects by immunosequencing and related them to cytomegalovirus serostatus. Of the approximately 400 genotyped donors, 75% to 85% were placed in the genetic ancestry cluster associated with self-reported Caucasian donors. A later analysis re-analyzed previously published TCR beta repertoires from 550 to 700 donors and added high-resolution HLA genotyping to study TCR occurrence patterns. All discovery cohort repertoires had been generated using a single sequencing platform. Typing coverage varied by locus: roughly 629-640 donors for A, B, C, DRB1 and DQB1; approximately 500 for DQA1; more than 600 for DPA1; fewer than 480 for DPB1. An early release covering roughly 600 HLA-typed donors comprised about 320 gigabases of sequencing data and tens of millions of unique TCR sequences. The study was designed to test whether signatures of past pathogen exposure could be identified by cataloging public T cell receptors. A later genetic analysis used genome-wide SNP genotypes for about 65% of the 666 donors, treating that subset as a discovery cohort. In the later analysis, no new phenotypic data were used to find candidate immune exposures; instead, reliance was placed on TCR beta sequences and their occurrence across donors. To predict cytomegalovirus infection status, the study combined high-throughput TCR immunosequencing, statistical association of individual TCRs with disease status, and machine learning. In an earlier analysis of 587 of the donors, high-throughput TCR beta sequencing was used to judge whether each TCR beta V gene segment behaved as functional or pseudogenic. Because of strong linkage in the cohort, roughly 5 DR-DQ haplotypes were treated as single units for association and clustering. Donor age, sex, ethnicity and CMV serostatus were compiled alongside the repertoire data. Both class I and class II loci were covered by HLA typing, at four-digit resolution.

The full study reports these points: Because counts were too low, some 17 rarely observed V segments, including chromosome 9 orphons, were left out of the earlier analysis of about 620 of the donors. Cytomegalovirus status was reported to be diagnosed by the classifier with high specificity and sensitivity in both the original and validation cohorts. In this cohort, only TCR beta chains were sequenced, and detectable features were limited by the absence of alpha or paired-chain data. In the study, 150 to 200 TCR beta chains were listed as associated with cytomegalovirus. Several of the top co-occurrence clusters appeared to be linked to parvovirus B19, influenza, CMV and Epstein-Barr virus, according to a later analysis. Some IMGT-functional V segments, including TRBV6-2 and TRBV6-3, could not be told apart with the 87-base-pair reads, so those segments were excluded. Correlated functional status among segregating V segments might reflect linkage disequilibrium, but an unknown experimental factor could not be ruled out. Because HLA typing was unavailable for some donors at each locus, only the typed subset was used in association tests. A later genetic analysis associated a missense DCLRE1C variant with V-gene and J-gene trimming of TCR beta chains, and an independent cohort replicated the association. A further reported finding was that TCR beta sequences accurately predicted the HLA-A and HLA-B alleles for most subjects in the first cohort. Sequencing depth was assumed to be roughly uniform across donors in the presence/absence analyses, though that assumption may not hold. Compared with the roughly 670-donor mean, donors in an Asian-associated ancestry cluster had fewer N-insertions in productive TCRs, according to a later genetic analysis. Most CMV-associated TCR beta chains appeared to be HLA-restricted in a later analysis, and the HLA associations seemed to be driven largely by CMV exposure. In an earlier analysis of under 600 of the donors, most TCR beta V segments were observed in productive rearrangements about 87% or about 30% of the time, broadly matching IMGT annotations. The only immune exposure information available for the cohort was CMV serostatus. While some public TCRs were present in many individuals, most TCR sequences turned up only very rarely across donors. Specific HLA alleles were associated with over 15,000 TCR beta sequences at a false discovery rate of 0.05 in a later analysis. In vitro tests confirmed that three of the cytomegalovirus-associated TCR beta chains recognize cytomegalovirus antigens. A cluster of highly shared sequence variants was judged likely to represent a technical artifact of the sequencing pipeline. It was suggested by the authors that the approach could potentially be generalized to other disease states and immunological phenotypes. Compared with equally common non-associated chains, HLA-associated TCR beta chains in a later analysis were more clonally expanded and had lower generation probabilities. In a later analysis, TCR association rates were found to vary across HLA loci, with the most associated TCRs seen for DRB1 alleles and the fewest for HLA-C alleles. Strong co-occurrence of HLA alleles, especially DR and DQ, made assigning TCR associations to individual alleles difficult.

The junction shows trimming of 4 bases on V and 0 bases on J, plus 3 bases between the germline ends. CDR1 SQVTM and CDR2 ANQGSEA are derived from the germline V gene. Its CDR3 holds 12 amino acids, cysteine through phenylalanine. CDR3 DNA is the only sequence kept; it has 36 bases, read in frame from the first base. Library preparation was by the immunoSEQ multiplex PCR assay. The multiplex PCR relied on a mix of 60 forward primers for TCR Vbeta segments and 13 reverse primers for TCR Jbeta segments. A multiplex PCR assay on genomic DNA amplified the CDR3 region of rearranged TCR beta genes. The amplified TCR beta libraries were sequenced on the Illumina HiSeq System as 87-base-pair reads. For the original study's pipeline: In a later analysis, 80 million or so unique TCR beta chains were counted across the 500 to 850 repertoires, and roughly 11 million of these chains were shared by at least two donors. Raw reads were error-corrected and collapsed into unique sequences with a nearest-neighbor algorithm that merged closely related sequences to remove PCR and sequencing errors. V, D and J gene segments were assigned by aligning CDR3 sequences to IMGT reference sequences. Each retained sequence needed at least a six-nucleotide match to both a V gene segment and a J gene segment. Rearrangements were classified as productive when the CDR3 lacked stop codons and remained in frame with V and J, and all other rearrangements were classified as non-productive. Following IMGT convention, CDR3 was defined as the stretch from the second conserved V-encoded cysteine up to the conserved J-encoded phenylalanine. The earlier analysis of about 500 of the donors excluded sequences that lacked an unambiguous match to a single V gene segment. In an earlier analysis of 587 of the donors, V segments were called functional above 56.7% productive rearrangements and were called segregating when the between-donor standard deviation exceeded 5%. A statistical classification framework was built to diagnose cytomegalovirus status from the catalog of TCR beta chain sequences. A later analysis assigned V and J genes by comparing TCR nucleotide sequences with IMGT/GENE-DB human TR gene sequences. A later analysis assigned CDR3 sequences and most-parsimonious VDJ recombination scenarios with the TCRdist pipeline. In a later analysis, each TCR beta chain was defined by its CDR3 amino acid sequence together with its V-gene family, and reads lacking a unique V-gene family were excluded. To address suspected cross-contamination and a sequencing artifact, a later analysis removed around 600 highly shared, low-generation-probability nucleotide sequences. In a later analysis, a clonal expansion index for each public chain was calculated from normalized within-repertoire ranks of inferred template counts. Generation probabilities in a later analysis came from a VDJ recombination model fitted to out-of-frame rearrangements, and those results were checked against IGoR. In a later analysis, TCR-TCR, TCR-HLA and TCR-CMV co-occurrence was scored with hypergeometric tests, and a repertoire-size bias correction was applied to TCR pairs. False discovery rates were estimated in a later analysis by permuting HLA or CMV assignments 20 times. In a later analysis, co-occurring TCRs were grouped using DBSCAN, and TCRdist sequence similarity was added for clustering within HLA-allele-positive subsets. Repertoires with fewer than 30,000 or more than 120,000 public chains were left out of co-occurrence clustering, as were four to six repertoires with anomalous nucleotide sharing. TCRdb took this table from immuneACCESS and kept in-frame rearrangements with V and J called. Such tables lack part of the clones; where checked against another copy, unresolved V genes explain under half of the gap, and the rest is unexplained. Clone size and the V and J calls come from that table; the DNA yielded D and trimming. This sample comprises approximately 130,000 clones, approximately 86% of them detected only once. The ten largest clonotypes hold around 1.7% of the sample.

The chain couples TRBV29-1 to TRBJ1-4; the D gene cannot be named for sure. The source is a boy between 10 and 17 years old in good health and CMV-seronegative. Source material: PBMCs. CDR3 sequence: CSVAPTNEKLFF. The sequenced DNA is TGCAGCGTTGCTCCAACTAATGAAAAACTGTTTTTT.